This TCR beta chain was retrieved from a study of shared clonotypes between healthy human individuals. The CDR3 sequence is 13 residues long. Trimming pared 5 bases from V and 7 bases from J, leaving 15 bases between. Germline CDR1 is MDHEN and CDR2 is SYDVKM. This table comes from immunoSEQ multiplex PCR, and its TCRdb copy is limited to in-frame clones, with some not included. The sample contains some 1,900,000 clones, about 95% of which appear only once. CD45RO negativity and positive selection for CCR7 defined naive CD8 cells, a population that excluded terminally differentiated effector memory CD45RA+ cells.

Sequencing used naive CD8+ T cells sorted from blood. This sequence joins TRBV28 and TRBJ2-7; TRBD1 might be the D (5 bases). The receptor was derived from a young man in good health. CDR3 in amino acids: CASSLQGWQEQYF. The DNA for the CDR3 is TGTGCCAGCAGTCTTCAGGGTTGGCAAGAGCAGTACTTC.